What follows are 19 T cell receptor beta chains derived from one specimen sequenced in a study of blood T cells in healthy people across ages. A second PCR of roughly 7 to 11 cycles used a sample-barcoded 5' primer and a J-beta primer mix. TCRdb re-derived calls from the 5' RACE reads in MiXCR, one entry per CDR3 protein. The sample carries approximately 730,000 distinct CDR3 sequences, roughly 53% recorded once. The sample consisted of blood. The receptors shown here come from a man older than 75 in good health.

To note about this clonotype: This clone may be a read error of a much larger clone one base away. The chain carries TRBV5-1 and TRBJ2-6, with D tentatively TRBD1 or TRBD2 (5 bases each). CDR3 size: 15 residues. Looked up from germline, CDR1 is SGHRS and CDR2 is YFSETQ. The CDR3 loop is CVSSWDGSGANVLTF. DNA for the CDR3: TGCGTCAGCAGCTGGGACGGCTCTGGGGCCAACGTCCTGACTTTC.

This chain links TRBV24-1 with TRBJ2-5; TRBD1 matches at 7 bases. Per germline, CDR1 KGHDR and CDR2 SFDVKD. V shed 4 bases, J shed 0 bases, and the junction held 4 bases outside the gene matches. The CDR3 contains 15 residues. The CDR3 sequence: CATSDPQGNQETQYF. DNA of the CDR3: TGTGCCACCAGTGACCCACAGGGGAACCAAGAGACCCAGTACTTC.

This chain connects TRBV2 to TRBJ2-1, with 10 bases identical to TRBD2. Germline V gives CDR1 SNHLY, CDR2 FYNNEI. With V trimmed by 7 bases and J by 9 bases, 12 bases remained unmatched. The CDR3 is 15 residues long. The CDR3 region is CASKYPSGSKIEQFF. DNA for the CDR3: TGTGCCAGCAAGTATCCTAGCGGGAGTAAAATTGAGCAGTTCTTC.

The count of this clonotype is one. The J gene is TRBJ2-7, the V gene TRBV24-1; the D gene is possibly TRBD2 (6 bases). V lost 2 bases and J lost 7, with 20 bases in between. The CDR3 totals 16 residues. Per germline, CDR1 KGHDR and CDR2 SFDVKD. The CDR3 loop is CATSDSAGTPLNEQYF. As DNA, the CDR3 is TGTGCCACCAGTGATTCGGCGGGAACACCTCTCAATGAGCAGTACTTC.

Written as DNA, the CDR3 is TGTGCCAGCACTCCTGGGGTCGGGTTTGGTGATGAGCAGTTCTTC. Protein: CASTPGVGFGDEQFF. The chain has TRBV7-8 and TRBJ2-1; no firm D call. Germline values: CDR1 SGHVS, CDR2 FQNEAQ. The CDR3 is made up of 15 amino acids. V shed 7 bases and J shed 8 bases, with 21 bases lying between them.

Remarks on this clonotype: Its ends do not fully match the called genes, so a read error is possible. The chain uses TRBV5-1 and TRBJ1-4; D gene ambiguous. Germline CDR1 is SGHRS and CDR2 is YFSETQ. The CDR3 has 15 amino acids. Here the CDR3 DNA reads TGTGCCAGCAGTTTGGCCGGTGCAACTAATGAAAAACTGTTTTTT. Residues: CASSLAGATNEKLFF. Looking up the rest from reference TRBV5-1 and TRBJ1-4 gives the full variable domain: KAGVTQTPRYLIKTRGQQVTLSCSPISGHRSVSWYQQTPGQGLQFLFEYFSETQRNKGNFPGRFSGRQFSNSRSEMNVSTLELGDSALYLCASSLAGATNEKLFFGSGTQLSVL.

The chain couples TRBV9 to TRBJ1-5; 7 bases map to TRBD1. Per the germline V gene, CDR1 is SGDLS and CDR2 is YYNGEE. CDR3 size: 12 residues. The J segment lost 4 bases and the V segment lost 10 bases, leaving 5 bases of the junction unmatched. The CDR3 bases are TGTGCCTGCGGGGGACAGAATCAGCCCCAGCATTTT. It yields the protein CACGGQNQPQHF.

With respect to this clonotype: A much larger clone differs by one base, so this may be a read error. The chain employs TRBV29-1 and TRBJ2-1; either TRBD1 or TRBD2 may supply D (6 bases each). The CDR3 length is 15 residues. Germline CDR1 reads SQVTM; CDR2 reads ANQGSEA. The CDR3 sequence: CSVDRGTPTNNKQFF. CDR3 sequence (DNA): TGCAGCGTTGATCGCGGGACACCTACGAACAATAAGCAGTTCTTC.

This clonotype was seen only a few times. The rearrangement links TRBV18 to TRBJ2-5; 7 bases are a match to TRBD1. The CDR3 covers 13 residues. Unmatched junction bases numbered 8, after V lost 8 bases and J lost 5 bases. The germline CDR1 and CDR2 sequences are KGHSH and LQKENI. CDR3 protein: CASSPTGLETQYF. The CDR3 DNA follows: TGTGCCAGCAGCCCGACAGGGTTGGAGACCCAGTACTTC.

This clonotype turned up a few times. This chain connects TRBV29-1 to TRBJ1-5; D ambiguous. The ends were cut back, 0 bases at V and 0 bases at J, with 6 bases in the middle. There are 14 residues in the CDR3. Germline CDR1 SQVTM, CDR2 ANQGSEA. The CDR3 region has the DNA TGCAGCGTTGAAGAAGGTCATAGCAATCAGCCCCAGCATTTT. It codes for CSVEEGHSNQPQHF. The full variable domain, in which reference TRBV29-1 and TRBJ1-5 provide the parts outside the CDR3, is SAVISQKPSRDICQRGTSLTIQCQVDSQVTMMFWYRQQPGQSLTLIATANQGSEATYESGFVIDKFPISRPNLTFSTLTVSNMSPEDSSIYLCSVEEGHSNQPQHFGDGTRLSIL.

The chain employs TRBV7-6 and TRBJ1-4; TRBD1 matches 10 bases. With V trimmed by 5 bases and J by 7 bases, 7 bases remained unmatched. The CDR3 spans 15 residues. Per germline, CDR1 SGHVS and CDR2 FNYEAQ. The CDR3 here is CASSRDRGQSEKLFF. In DNA, the CDR3 is TGTGCCAGCAGCCGCGACAGGGGGCAAAGTGAAAAACTGTTTTTT. The whole variable domain, filled in from reference TRBV7-6 and TRBJ1-4, reads GAGVSQSPRYKVTKRGQDVALRCDPISGHVSLYWYRQALGQGPEFLTYFNYEAQQDKSGLPNDRFSAERPEGSISTLTIQRTEQRDSAMYRCASSRDRGQSEKLFFGSGTQLSVL.

This clonotype has at least ten counts. This could be a read error, since a much larger clone is one nucleotide away. V and J are TRBV7-2 and TRBJ2-1, with 8 positions matching TRBD2. Near its end, the DNA agrees better with TRBJ2-7, so the J call may be wrong. This CDR3 spans 15 amino acids. Looked up from germline, CDR1 is SGHTA and CDR2 is FQGNSA. The CDR3 sequence is CASRFSGSSYNEQYF. In nucleotides, the CDR3 is TGTGCCAGCAGGTTCAGCGGGAGTTCCTACAATGAGCAGTACTTC.

This clonotype was seen a few times. This rearrangement joins TRBV21-1 to TRBJ2-3; TRBD1, as called in the table, went unchecked against the DNA. TRBV21-1 is a listed pseudogene. The length of the CDR3 is 15 residues. The CDR3 nucleotides are TGTGCCAGCAGTAAAGGGGACCAGGATATAGATACGCAGTATTTT. It is translated as CASSKGDQDIDTQYF.

Only one count was recorded for this clonotype. The CDR3 region has the DNA TGTGCCAGCAGCTCAGACAGGGGGCGGGTGAACACTGAAGCTTTCTTT. It yields the protein CASSSDRGRVNTEAFF. The V call is TRBV3-1, the J call TRBJ1-1, with 10 bases aligning to TRBD1. The CDR3 is made up of 16 amino acids. V trimming: 5 bases; J trimming: 0 bases; junction bases outside the gene matches: 6. In germline, CDR1 is LGHDT, CDR2 YNNKEL (reference sequence).

The table lists this clonotype with a few counts. V gene TRBV7-9 combines with J gene TRBJ1-2; D gene ambiguous. The V gene's germline CDR1 is SEHNR and CDR2 FQNEAQ (reference sequence). V was clipped by 1 base and J by 6 bases, with 6 bases between them. The CDR3 extends over 12 amino acids. The CDR3 nucleotides are TGTGCCAGCAGCTTAGATGCTGATGGCTACACCTTC. This gives the protein CASSLDADGYTF.

The gene calls are TRBV6-1 and TRBJ2-3, with D possibly being TRBD2 (6 bases). The CDR3 totals 16 residues. The V end was cut by 2 bases, the J end by 14 bases, with 26 bases between. Germline lookup yields CDR1 MNHNS and CDR2 SASEGT. CDR3 coding DNA: TGTGCCAGCAGTGAACGGAGGGGACGCCAGCACAGATACGCGTATTTT. It specifies CASSERRGRQHRYAYF.

The chain recombines TRBV6-6 with TRBJ1-4; 9 bases are a match to TRBD1. Trimming at V came to 7 bases and at J to 8 bases, leaving 11 bases not matched to a gene. Per germline, CDR1 MNHNY and CDR2 SVGAGI (reference sequence). CDR3 length equals 15 residues. Written as DNA, the CDR3 is TGTGCCAGCAAAAAAACCAGGGACAGGGAGGAAAAACTGTTTTTT. Protein: CASKKTRDREEKLFF.

The rearrangement uses TRBV24-1 and TRBJ1-1; D is unclear. Germline V gene sequence: CDR1 KGHDR, CDR2 SFDVKD. The ends were cut back, 2 bases at V and 8 bases at J, with 5 bases in the middle. The CDR3 totals 11 residues. DNA of the CDR3: TGTGCCACCAGTGATTACGGGGAAGCTTTCTTT. Translated: CATSDYGEAFF.

The V call is TRBV27, the J call TRBJ2-5; TRBD2 matches 7 bases. CDR1 is MNHEY and CDR2 is SMNVEV in the germline V gene (reference sequence). This CDR3 is built from 12 residues. Trimming at V came to 5 bases and at J to 4 bases, leaving 1 base not matched to a gene. CDR3 sequence: CASSIAGETQYF. DNA of the CDR3: TGTGCCAGCAGTATAGCGGGAGAGACCCAGTACTTC.